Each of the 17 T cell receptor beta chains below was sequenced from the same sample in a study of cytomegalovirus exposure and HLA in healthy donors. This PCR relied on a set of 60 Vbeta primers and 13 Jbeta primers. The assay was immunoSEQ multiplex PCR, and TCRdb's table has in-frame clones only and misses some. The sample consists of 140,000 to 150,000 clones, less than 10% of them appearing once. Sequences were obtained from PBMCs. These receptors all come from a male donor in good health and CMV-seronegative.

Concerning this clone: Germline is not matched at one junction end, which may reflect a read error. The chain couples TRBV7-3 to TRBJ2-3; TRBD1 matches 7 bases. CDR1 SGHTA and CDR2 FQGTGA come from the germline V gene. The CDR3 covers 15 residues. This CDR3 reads CASSPTGFSTDAQYF. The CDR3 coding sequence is TGTGCCAGCAGCCCGACAGGGTTCAGCACAGATGCGCAGTATTTT.

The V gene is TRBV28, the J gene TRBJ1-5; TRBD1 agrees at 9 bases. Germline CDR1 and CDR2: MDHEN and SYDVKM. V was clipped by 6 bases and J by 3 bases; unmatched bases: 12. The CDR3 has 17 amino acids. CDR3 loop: CASSPGGGQGDNQPQHF. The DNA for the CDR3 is TGTGCCAGCAGCCCCGGGGGGGGACAGGGAGACAATCAGCCCCAGCATTTT.

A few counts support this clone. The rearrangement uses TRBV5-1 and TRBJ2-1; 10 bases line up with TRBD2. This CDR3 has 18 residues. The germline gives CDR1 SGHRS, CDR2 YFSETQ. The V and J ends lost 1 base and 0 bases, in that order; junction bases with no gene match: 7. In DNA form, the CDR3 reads TGCGCCAGCAGCTTGACTGAATTAGCGGGGGGCTCCTACAATGAGCAGTTCTTC. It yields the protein CASSLTELAGGSYNEQFF.

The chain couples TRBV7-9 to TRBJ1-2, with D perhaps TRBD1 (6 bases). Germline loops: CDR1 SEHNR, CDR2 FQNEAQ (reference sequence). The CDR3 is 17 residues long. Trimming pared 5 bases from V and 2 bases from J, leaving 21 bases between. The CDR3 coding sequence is TGTGCCAGCAGCGAGGGACATCTAGTCTACCGGAACTATGGCTACACCTTC. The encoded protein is CASSEGHLVYRNYGYTF.

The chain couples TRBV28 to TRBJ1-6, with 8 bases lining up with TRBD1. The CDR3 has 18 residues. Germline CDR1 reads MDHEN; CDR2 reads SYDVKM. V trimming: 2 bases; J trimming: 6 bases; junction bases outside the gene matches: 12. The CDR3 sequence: CASSLIFGRGLVNSPLHF. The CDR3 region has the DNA TGTGCCAGCAGTTTAATCTTCGGCAGGGGGCTTGTTAATTCACCCCTCCACTTT.

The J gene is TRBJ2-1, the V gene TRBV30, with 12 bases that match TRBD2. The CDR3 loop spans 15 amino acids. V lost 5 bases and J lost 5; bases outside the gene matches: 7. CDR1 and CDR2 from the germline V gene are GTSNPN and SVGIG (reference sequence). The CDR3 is CAWVELAGGDNEQFF. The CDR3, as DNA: TGTGCCTGGGTTGAGCTAGCGGGAGGGGACAATGAGCAGTTCTTC.

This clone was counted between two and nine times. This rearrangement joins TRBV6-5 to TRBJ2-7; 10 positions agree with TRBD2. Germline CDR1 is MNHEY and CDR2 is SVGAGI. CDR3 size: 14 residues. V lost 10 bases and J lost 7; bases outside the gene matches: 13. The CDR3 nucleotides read TGTGCCACCCAGGGTAGCGGGAGGTTGGGTGAGCAGTACTTC. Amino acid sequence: CATQGSGRLGEQYF.

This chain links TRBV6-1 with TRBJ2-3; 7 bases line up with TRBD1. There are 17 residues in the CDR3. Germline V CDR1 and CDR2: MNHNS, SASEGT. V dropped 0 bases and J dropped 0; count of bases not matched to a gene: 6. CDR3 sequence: CASSEATNRGSTDTQYF. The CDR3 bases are TGTGCCAGCAGTGAAGCGACGAACAGGGGAAGCACAGATACGCAGTATTTT.

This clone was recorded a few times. As DNA, the CDR3 is TGTGCCAGCAGCTTTGCGGGGGCGTGGAGCGGGGACAATGAGCAGTTCTTC. Translating it yields CASSFAGAWSGDNEQFF. The J gene is TRBJ2-1, the V gene TRBV5-6; D may be TRBD2 (7 bases). This CDR3 spans 17 amino acids. Trimming took 2 bases from V and 5 from J, leaving 20 bases between them. The V gene's germline CDR1 is SGHDT and CDR2 YYEEEE.

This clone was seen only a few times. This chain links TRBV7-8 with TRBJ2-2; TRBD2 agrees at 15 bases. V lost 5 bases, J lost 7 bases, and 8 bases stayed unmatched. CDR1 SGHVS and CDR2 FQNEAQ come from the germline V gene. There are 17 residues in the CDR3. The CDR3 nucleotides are TGTGCCAGCAGCCCTGGGACTAGCGGGAGGTCGGTCGGGGAGCTGTTTTTT. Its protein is CASSPGTSGRSVGELFF.

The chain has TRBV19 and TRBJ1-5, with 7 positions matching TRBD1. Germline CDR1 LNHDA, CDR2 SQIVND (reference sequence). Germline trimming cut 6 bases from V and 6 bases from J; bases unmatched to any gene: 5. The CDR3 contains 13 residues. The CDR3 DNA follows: TGTGCCAGTAGGACAGGGTTGATTCAGCCCCAGCATTTT. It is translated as CASRTGLIQPQHF.

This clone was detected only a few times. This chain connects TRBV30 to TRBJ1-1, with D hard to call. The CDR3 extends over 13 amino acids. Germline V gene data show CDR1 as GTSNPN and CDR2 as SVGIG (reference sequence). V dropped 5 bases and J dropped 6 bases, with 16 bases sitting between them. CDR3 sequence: CAWVSLGSPEAFF. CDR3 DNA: TGTGCCTGGGTCTCGTTGGGGAGCCCTGAAGCTTTCTTT.

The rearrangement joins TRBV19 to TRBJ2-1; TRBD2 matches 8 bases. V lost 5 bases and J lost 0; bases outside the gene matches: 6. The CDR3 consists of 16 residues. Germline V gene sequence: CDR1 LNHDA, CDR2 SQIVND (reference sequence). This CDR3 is CASSLSGGSSYNEQFF. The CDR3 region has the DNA TGTGCCAGTAGTCTCAGCGGGGGAAGCTCCTACAATGAGCAGTTCTTC.

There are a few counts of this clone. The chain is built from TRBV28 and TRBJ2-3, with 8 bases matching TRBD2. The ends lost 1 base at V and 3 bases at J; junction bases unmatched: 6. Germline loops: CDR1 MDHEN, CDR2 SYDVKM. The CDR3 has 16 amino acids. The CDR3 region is CASSLLGAGDTDTQYF. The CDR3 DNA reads TGTGCCAGCAGTTTATTGGGAGCGGGGGATACAGATACGCAGTATTTT.

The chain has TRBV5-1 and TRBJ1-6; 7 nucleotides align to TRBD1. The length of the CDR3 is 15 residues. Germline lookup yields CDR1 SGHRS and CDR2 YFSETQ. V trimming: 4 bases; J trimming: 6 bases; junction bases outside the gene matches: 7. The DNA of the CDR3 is TGCGCCAGCAGCCCCGACAGGGCGGGTAATTCACCCCTCCACTTT. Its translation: CASSPDRAGNSPLHF.

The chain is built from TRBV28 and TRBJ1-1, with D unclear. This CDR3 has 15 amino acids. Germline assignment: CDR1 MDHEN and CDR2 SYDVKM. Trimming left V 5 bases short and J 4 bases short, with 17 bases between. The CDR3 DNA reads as TGTGCCAGCAGTCCCCGAGGAACCCTCAGCACTGAAGCTTTCTTT. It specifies CASSPRGTLSTEAFF.

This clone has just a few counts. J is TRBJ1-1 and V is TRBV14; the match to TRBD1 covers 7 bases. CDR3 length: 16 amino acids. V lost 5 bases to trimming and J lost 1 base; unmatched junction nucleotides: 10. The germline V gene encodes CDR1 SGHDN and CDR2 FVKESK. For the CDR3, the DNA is TGTGCCAGCAGCTACATACAGGGGATCGCGAACACTGAAGCTTTCTTT. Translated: CASSYIQGIANTEAFF.